Listed here are 7 T cell receptor beta chains from one sample, sequenced in a study of T-cell memory formation after mild COVID-19. One entry per CDR3 protein results from TCRdb running MiXCR on the 5' RACE reads. The sample has 110,000 to 150,000 distinct CDR3 sequences, 11% to 15% seen once. The sequenced sample consisted of PBMCs or a T cell subset sorted from them (not recorded which). The source is an adult woman who had mild COVID-19 (a few samples of this study predate the infection). Cell type and time point are not known.

This sequence joins TRBV12-3 or TRBV12-4 and TRBJ2-7; 9 bases are shared with TRBD1. V was pared by 3 bases and J by 4 bases, with 4 bases of the junction left unmatched. The CDR3 covers 14 residues. The CDR3 sequence is CASSFATGGYEQYF. The CDR3 DNA sequence: TGTGCCAGCAGTTTCGCGACAGGGGGGTACGAGCAGTACTTC.

The chain has TRBV7-3 and TRBJ1-1, with D uncertain. Germline V gene data show CDR1 as SGHTA and CDR2 as FQGTGA. CDR3 length equals 13 residues. Trimming removed 2 bases at V and 4 bases at J, with 8 bases between. In DNA form, the CDR3 reads TGTGCCAGCAGCTTAGAGGCAGCCACTGAAGCTTTCTTT. Protein: CASSLEAATEAFF.

This clonotype was counted only a few times. The rearrangement uses TRBV5-6 and TRBJ2-5, with D perhaps TRBD1 (5 bases). Looked up from germline, CDR1 is SGHDT and CDR2 is YYEEEE. V was clipped by 7 bases and J by 2 bases, with 15 bases between them. The CDR3 covers 14 residues. This CDR3 is CASLGQGVQETQYF. The DNA for the CDR3 is TGTGCCAGCCTGGGGCAGGGTGTTCAAGAGACCCAGTACTTC.

This clonotype appeared many times. The chain combines TRBV5-1 with TRBJ1-2; 9 bases map to TRBD1. The ends lost 1 base at V and 4 bases at J; junction bases unmatched: 2. The length of the CDR3 is 14 residues. Germline lookup yields CDR1 SGHRS and CDR2 YFSETQ. CDR3 loop: CASSLTGGSYGYTF. The CDR3 nucleotides read TGCGCCAGCAGCTTGACAGGGGGCAGCTATGGCTACACCTTC.

The chain uses TRBV19 and TRBJ2-7; D may be TRBD1 or TRBD2 (5 bases each). V was pared by 9 bases and J by 1 base, with 16 bases between. The CDR3 is 14 amino acids. CDR1 is LNHDA and CDR2 is SQIVND in the germline V gene (reference sequence). In DNA form, the CDR3 reads TGTGCCAGCGCCGCGAGGGGCCATTCCTACGAGCAGTACTTC. Its protein is CASAARGHSYEQYF.

This chain uses TRBV7-9 with TRBJ1-2, with unresolved D. The germline gives CDR1 SEHNR, CDR2 FQNEAQ (reference sequence). The V gene lost 3 bases and the J gene lost 1 base, with 9 bases spanning the gap. The CDR3 spans 14 residues. The CDR3 DNA reads as TGTGCCAGCAGCTTTCAGGCGAGTAACTATGGCTACACCTTC. Translating gives CASSFQASNYGYTF.

This clonotype was seen ten or more times. V usage is TRBV20-1 and J usage is TRBJ2-1; 7 bases align to TRBD2. Germline CDR1 and CDR2: DFQATT and SNEGSKA (reference sequence). The CDR3 sequence is 18 residues long. J gave up 2 bases and V 1 base, and 14 bases lay outside the gene matches. CDR3 residues: CSARGLAENARTYNEQFF. In DNA, the CDR3 is TGCAGTGCTAGAGGGCTAGCGGAAAACGCCCGCACCTACAATGAGCAGTTCTTC.